Listed here are 12 T cell receptor beta chains from one sample, sequenced in a study of blood T cell repertoires in COVID-19. The assay was immunoSEQ multiplex PCR, and TCRdb's table has in-frame clones only and misses some. The table shows around 100,000 clones, with approximately 90% occurring only once. Input material: peripheral blood. The receptors shown here come from a man aged 50-60 years with acute or convalescent COVID-19.

The rearrangement uses TRBV18 and TRBJ2-2, with D unresolved. Germline CDR1 is KGHSH and CDR2 is LQKENI. Deletions cut 4 bases from V and 4 bases from J, with 4 bases between. The CDR3 totals 12 residues. Here the CDR3 DNA reads TGTGCCAGCTCACTGGCCACCGGGGAGCTGTTTTTT. It yields the protein CASSLATGELFF. The full variable domain, with the rest looked up from reference TRBV18 and TRBJ2-2, is NAGVMQNPRHLVRRRGQEARLRCSPMKGHSHVYWYRQLPEEGLKFMVYLQKENIIDESGMPKERFSAEFPKEGPSILRIQQVVRGDSAAYFCASSLATGELFFGEGSRLTVL.

The chain recombines TRBV12-3 or TRBV12-4 with TRBJ1-2; D is undetermined. V gave up 4 bases and J gave up 8 bases, with 8 bases separating them. The CDR3 runs 11 residues. The DNA for the CDR3 is TGTGCCAGCAGTTCCCTTATGGGCTACACCTTC. Its translation is CASSSLMGYTF.

The gene calls are TRBV6-4 and TRBJ1-2; D gene ambiguous. The V end was cut by 3 bases, the J end by 8 bases, with 13 bases between. The CDR3 spans 13 residues. Germline V gene lookup returns CDR1 MRHNA and CDR2 SNTAGT. CDR3 loop: CASSELGSGGYTF. In nucleotides, the CDR3 is TGTGCCAGCAGTGAGCTGGGAAGCGGGGGCTACACCTTC.

This chain joins TRBV6-5 and TRBJ1-3; weak D call: TRBD1 (6 bases). The CDR3 runs 14 residues. Between the trimmed V and J ends, which lost 9 bases and 0 bases, there was a span of 12 bases. CDR1 MNHEY and CDR2 SVGAGI come from the germline V gene. The chain's CDR3 is CASRQDASGNTIYF. The CDR3 DNA reads as TGTGCCAGTAGACAGGATGCCTCTGGAAACACCATATATTTT.

The V and J genes are TRBV5-1 and TRBJ1-1; 8 positions agree with TRBD1. Trimming at V came to 4 bases and at J to 4 bases, leaving 9 bases not matched to a gene. There are 15 residues in the CDR3. The V gene's germline CDR1 is SGHRS and CDR2 YFSETQ. In nucleotides, the CDR3 is TGCGCCAGCAGCATGAAGACAGGGGCTACCACTGAAGCTTTCTTT. Translation gives CASSMKTGATTEAFF.

The chain links TRBV5-8 to TRBJ1-6; D gene ambiguous. The CDR3 totals 14 residues. Trimming removed 4 bases from V and 10 bases from J, with 15 bases in between. CDR1 and CDR2 from the germline V gene are SGHTS and YDEGEE. The CDR3 DNA follows: TGTGCCAGCAGCCGCGGGAACCTCGGGTCACCCCTCCACTTT. Translating gives CASSRGNLGSPLHF.

The chain links TRBV3-1 (or the pseudogene TRBV3-2) to TRBJ1-2, with 9 bases matching TRBD1. Per germline, CDR1 LGHDT and CDR2 YNNKEL (reference sequence). V lost 2 bases and J lost 5; bases outside the gene matches: 6. This CDR3 region has 15 residues. For the CDR3, the DNA is TGTGCCAGCAGCCAATACCCCGACAGGGGGTATGGCTACACCTTC. Translating it yields CASSQYPDRGYGYTF.

The chain combines TRBV11-2 with TRBJ2-7; D uncertain. The CDR3 is made up of 13 amino acids. The germline V gene has CDR1 SGHAT and CDR2 FQNNGV. Trimming left V 1 base short and J 3 bases short, with 7 bases between. The CDR3 region has the DNA TGTGCCAGCAGCTTAGGAGGCGTCTACGAGCAGTACTTC. This translates into CASSLGGVYEQYF.

The chain combines TRBV29-1 with TRBJ1-1; 8 bases are shared with TRBD1. V lost 6 bases, J lost 5 bases, and 17 bases stayed unmatched. Germline V gene data show CDR1 as SQVTM and CDR2 as ANQGSEA. The CDR3 has 16 amino acids. In DNA form, the CDR3 reads TGCAGCGTCCCTACTCAGGGACAGGCCTTGGAGACTGAAGCTTTCTTT. Residues: CSVPTQGQALETEAFF.

This CDR3 reads CASSESGDNYGYTF. In nucleotides, the CDR3 is TGTGCCAGCAGTGAGAGCGGGGATAACTATGGCTACACCTTC. This chain joins TRBV25-1 and TRBJ1-2; no clear D. Between the trimmed V and J ends, which lost 3 bases and 1 base, there was a span of 9 bases. Germline V gene data show CDR1 as MGHDK and CDR2 as SYGVNS. The CDR3 extends over 14 amino acids.

The chain employs TRBV9 and TRBJ2-1, with 11 bases identical to TRBD2. The trim removed 3 bases at V and 7 bases at J, leaving 9 bases unmatched. Per germline, CDR1 SGDLS and CDR2 YYNGEE. This CDR3 is built from 16 residues. The CDR3 DNA sequence: TGTGCCAGCAGCGGTCACCCTAGCGGGGGGATGAATGAGCAGTTCTTC. Its translation is CASSGHPSGGMNEQFF.

V usage is TRBV28 and J usage is TRBJ1-5; no definite D call. Germline lookup yields CDR1 MDHEN and CDR2 SYDVKM. The CDR3 length is 15 residues. Trimming removed 5 bases at V and 6 bases at J, with 17 bases between. The CDR3 spells CASSSPRVAGQPQHF. The CDR3 DNA sequence: TGTGCCAGCAGTAGCCCGAGGGTAGCAGGTCAGCCCCAGCATTTT.